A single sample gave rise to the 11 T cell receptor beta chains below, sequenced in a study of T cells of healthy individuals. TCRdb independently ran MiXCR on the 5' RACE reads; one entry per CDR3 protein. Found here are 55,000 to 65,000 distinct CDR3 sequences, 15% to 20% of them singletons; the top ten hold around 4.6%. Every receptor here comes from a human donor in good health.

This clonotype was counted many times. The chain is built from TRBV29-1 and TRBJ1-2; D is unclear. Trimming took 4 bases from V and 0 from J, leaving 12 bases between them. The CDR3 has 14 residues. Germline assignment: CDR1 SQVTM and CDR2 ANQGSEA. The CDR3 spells CSVGSGRTNYGYTF. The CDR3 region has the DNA TGCAGCGTTGGATCGGGCAGAACTAACTATGGCTACACCTTC.

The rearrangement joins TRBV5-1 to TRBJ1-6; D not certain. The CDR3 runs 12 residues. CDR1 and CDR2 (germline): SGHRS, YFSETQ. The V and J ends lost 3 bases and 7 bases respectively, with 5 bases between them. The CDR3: CASSYLNSPLHF. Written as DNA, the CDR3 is TGCGCCAGCAGCTACCTAAATTCACCCCTCCACTTT.

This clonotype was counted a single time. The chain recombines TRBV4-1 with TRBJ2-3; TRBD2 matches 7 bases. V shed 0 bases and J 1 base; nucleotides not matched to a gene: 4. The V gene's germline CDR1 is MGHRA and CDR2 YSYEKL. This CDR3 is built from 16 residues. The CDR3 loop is CASSQDLAGGTDTQYF. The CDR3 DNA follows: TGCGCCAGCAGCCAAGATCTGGCGGGGGGCACAGATACGCAGTATTTT.

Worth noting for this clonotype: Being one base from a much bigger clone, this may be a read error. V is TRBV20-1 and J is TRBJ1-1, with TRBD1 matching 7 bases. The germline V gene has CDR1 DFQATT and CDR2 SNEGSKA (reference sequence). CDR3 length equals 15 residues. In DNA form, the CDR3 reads TGCTGTGCTAGAGTACTGGGACAGTTGAACACTGAAGCTTTCTTT. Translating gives CCARVLGQLNTEAFF.

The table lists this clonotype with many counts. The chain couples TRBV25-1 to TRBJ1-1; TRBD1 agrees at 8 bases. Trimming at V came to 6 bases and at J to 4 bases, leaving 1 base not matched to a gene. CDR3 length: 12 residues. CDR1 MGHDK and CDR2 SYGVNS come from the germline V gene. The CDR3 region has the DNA TGTGCCAGCAGCGACAGGGGCACTGAAGCTTTCTTT. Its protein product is CASSDRGTEAFF.

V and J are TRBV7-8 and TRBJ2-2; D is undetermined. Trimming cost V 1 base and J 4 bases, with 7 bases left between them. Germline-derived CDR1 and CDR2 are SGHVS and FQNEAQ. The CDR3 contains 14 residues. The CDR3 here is CASSLGGGTGELFF. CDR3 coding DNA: TGTGCCAGCAGCTTAGGAGGCGGCACCGGGGAGCTGTTTTTT.

CDR3 in amino acids: CASSQRSGANYGYTF. In nucleotides, the CDR3 is TGTGCCAGCTCACAACGCTCAGGGGCCAACTATGGCTACACCTTC. This chain links TRBV18 with TRBJ1-2; D is perhaps TRBD1 (6 bases). The ends were cut back, 4 bases at V and 2 bases at J, with 14 bases in the middle. CDR3 size: 15 residues. The germline V gene has CDR1 KGHSH and CDR2 LQKENI.

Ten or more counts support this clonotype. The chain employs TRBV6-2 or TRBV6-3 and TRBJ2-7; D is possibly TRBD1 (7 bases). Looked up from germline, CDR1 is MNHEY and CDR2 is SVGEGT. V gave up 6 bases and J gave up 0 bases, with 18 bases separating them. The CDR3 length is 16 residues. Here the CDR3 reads CASSLAGQRLSYEQYF. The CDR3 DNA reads TGTGCCAGCAGCCTGGCGGGACAGAGACTCTCCTACGAGCAGTACTTC.

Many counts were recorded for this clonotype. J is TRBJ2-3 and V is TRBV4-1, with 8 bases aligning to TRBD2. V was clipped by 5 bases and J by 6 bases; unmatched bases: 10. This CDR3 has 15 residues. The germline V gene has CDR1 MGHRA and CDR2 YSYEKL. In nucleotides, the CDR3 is TGCGCCAGCAGCTTAACTAGCGGTCGTCGGGATACGCAGTATTTT. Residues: CASSLTSGRRDTQYF.

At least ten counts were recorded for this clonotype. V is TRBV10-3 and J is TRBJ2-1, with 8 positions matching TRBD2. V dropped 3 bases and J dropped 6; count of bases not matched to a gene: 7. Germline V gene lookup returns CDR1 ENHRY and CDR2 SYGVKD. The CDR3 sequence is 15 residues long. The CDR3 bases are TGTGCCATCAGTGATGGGGAGAGCGGGAGCAATGAGCAGTTCTTC. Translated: CAISDGESGSNEQFF.

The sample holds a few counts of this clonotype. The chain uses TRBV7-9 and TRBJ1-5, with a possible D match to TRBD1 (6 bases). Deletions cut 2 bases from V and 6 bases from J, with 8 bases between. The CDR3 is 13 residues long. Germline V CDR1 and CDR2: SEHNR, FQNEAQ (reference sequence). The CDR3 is CASSLQGTQPQHF. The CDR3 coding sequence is TGTGCCAGCAGCTTACAGGGGACTCAGCCCCAGCATTTT.